These 18 T cell receptor beta chains were sequenced from one sample in a study of blood T cell repertoires in COVID-19. The repertoire was sequenced with immunoSEQ multiplex PCR; TCRdb's copy has only in-frame clones and lacks some. This table holds over 200,000 clones, about 90% found once. The specimen sequenced was peripheral blood. The receptors were sampled from a man in his forties with active or convalescent COVID-19.

V is TRBV7-3 and J is TRBJ1-1, with D unclear. V lost 4 bases and J lost 1, with 13 bases in between. Germline CDR1 and CDR2: SGHTA and FQGTGA. The length of the CDR3 is 15 residues. CDR3 DNA sequence: TGTGCCAGCAGCTCCCCCGCCGGGAGGAACACTGAAGCTTTCTTT. Translation: CASSSPAGRNTEAFF.

This chain uses TRBV9 with TRBJ1-1, with unresolved D. V lost 3 bases and J lost 1, with 16 bases in between. Germline V gene sequence: CDR1 SGDLS, CDR2 YYNGEE. CDR3 length equals 16 residues. The chain's CDR3 is CASSDVGNAQNTEAFF. CDR3 nucleotides: TGTGCCAGCAGCGACGTCGGTAACGCTCAGAACACTGAAGCTTTCTTT.

This clone was observed once. In nucleotides, the CDR3 is TGTGCCAGCAGCGAAGGTGACAGGGTGAAGGCTAATGAAAAACTGTTTTTT. Its protein is CASSEGDRVKANEKLFF. V gene TRBV4-2 combines with J gene TRBJ1-4; 7 bases map to TRBD1. The germline V gene has CDR1 LGHNA and CDR2 YNFKEQ. The CDR3 has 17 residues. After removal of 5 bases from V and 3 bases from J, the junction contained 12 bases not matched to a gene.

V and J are TRBV5-1 and TRBJ1-5; 9 bases are shared with TRBD1. V trimming: 3 bases; J trimming: 7 bases; junction bases outside the gene matches: 8. Germline V CDR1 and CDR2: SGHRS, YFSETQ. This CDR3 spans 15 amino acids. The CDR3 DNA follows: TGCGCCAGCAGCTCGGACGGGACAGGGAGCCAGCCCCAGCATTTT. Its translation: CASSSDGTGSQPQHF.

The chain carries TRBV5-5 and TRBJ2-7; the match to TRBD2 covers 8 bases. The V and J ends lost 4 bases and 3 bases, in that order; junction bases with no gene match: 15. Germline CDR1 SGHKS, CDR2 YYEKEE (reference sequence). This CDR3 comprises 17 residues. The CDR3 loop reads CASSLDIGGRSLYEQYF. The CDR3 bases are TGTGCCAGCAGCCTTGATATTGGCGGGAGGTCCCTCTACGAGCAGTACTTC.

The rearrangement uses TRBV5-8 and TRBJ1-4; no clear D gene. CDR1 and CDR2 (germline): SGHTS, YDEGEE. V was shortened by 1 base and J by 3 bases, with 10 bases between the two germline ends. This CDR3 comprises 15 residues. The CDR3 DNA follows: TGTGCCAGCAGCTTGCGCGTCTTGGCTAATGAAAAACTGTTTTTT. It specifies CASSLRVLANEKLFF.

The V and J genes are TRBV15 and TRBJ2-3; 11 bases are shared with TRBD1. The junction had 7 bases not matched to a gene; V was cut back by 5 bases and J by 6 bases. Germline V gene lookup returns CDR1 LNHNV and CDR2 YYDKDF (reference sequence). This CDR3 comprises 15 residues. Written as DNA, the CDR3 is TGTGCCACCAGCCTCCCTGGGACAGGGGGTGATACGCAGTATTTT. Translated, it gives CATSLPGTGGDTQYF.

V gene TRBV7-9 combines with J gene TRBJ1-2, with D possibly matching TRBD1 (5 bases). The germline CDR1 and CDR2 sequences are SEHNR and FQNEAQ (reference sequence). CDR3 length: 15 residues. V gave up 3 bases and J gave up 4 bases, with 15 bases separating them. The CDR3 DNA sequence: TGTGCCAGCAGCTTCCTTGGGGCCAGCTCCTATGGCTACACCTTC. As protein: CASSFLGASSYGYTF.

This clone was observed a handful of times. The V call is TRBV4-2, the J call TRBJ2-1, with D possibly being TRBD1 (5 bases). This CDR3 contains 17 residues. The germline CDR1 and CDR2 sequences are LGHNA and YNFKEQ. V was cut by 1 base and J by 5 bases, with 18 bases left in between. This CDR3 is CASSQAWPRTSHNEQFF. The DNA for the CDR3 is TGTGCCAGCAGCCAAGCTTGGCCGAGGACATCGCACAATGAGCAGTTCTTC.

The chain combines TRBV10-1 with TRBJ2-1; 10 bases map to TRBD2. Germline trimming cut 0 bases from V and 8 bases from J; bases unmatched to any gene: 7. The CDR3 covers 16 residues. Germline V CDR1 and CDR2: WNHNN, SYGVQD (reference sequence). CDR3 residues: CASSESGLAGVDEQFF. CDR3 in DNA: TGCGCCAGCAGTGAGTCGGGGCTAGCGGGAGTGGATGAGCAGTTCTTC.

The CDR3: CASTSGTPAFF. CDR3 sequence (DNA): TGTGCCAGTACCTCCGGGACTCCAGCTTTCTTT. The V and J genes are TRBV19 and TRBJ1-1; possibly TRBD1 for D (5 bases). Germline values: CDR1 LNHDA, CDR2 SQIVND (reference sequence). This CDR3 has 11 amino acids. Trimming stripped 7 bases from V and 10 bases from J, with 13 bases between.

The chain couples TRBV13 to TRBJ1-3, with 8 bases fitting TRBD1. Germline V gives CDR1 PRHDT, CDR2 FYEKMQ (reference sequence). The CDR3 extends over 17 amino acids. The V gene end was trimmed by 5 bases and the J gene end by 0 bases; junction bases not matched to a gene: 9. This CDR3 reads CASSLGTGHYSGNTIYF. CDR3 DNA: TGTGCCAGCAGCCTCGGGACAGGTCATTACTCTGGAAACACCATATATTTT. The full variable domain, with the rest looked up from reference TRBV13 and TRBJ1-3, is AAGVIQSPRHLIKEKRETATLKCYPIPRHDTVYWYQQGPGQDPQFLISFYEKMQSDKGSIPDRFSAQQFSDYHSELNMSSLELGDSALYFCASSLGTGHYSGNTIYFGEGSWLTVV.

This clone was picked up one time. This chain links TRBV6-4 with TRBJ1-2; weak D call: TRBD1 (6 bases). Germline CDR1 reads MRHNA; CDR2 reads SNTAGT. The CDR3 extends over 13 amino acids. The V end was cut by 6 bases, the J end by 8 bases, with 16 bases between. CDR3 sequence: CASRGGGHSGYTF. CDR3 bases: TGTGCCAGCAGGGGCGGGGGGCACAGCGGCTACACCTTC.

The CDR3 here is CAISLTGGGDTQYF. For the CDR3, the DNA is TGTGCCATTTCACTTACAGGGGGCGGCGATACGCAGTATTTT. This sequence joins TRBV10-3 and TRBJ2-3; 9 bases agree with TRBD1. Germline values: CDR1 ENHRY, CDR2 SYGVKD. The CDR3 totals 14 residues. V dropped 9 bases and J dropped 6; count of bases not matched to a gene: 10.

The chain recombines TRBV2 with TRBJ1-2; D might be TRBD1 (5 bases). The germline V gene encodes CDR1 SNHLY and CDR2 FYNNEI. V gave up 2 bases and J gave up 2 bases, with 12 bases separating them. The length of the CDR3 is 15 residues. In DNA, the CDR3 is TGTGCCAGCAGTGAATGGGGGAGGGGCAACTATGGCTACACCTTC. Protein sequence: CASSEWGRGNYGYTF. Based on the CDR3 plus reference TRBV2 and TRBJ1-2, the full variable domain is EPEVTQTPSHQVTQMGQEVILRCVPISNHLYFYWYRQILGQKVEFLVSFYNNEISEKSEIFDDQFSVERPDGSNFTLKIRSTKLEDSAMYFCASSEWGRGNYGYTFGSGTRLTVV.

For this clone: In the same sample, other DNA sequences code for this CDR3. V and J are TRBV27 and TRBJ2-7; D unclear. Germline CDR1 MNHEY, CDR2 SMNVEV (reference sequence). CDR3 length equals 13 residues. V lost 2 bases and J 1 base, leaving 6 bases between the germline ends. CDR3 coding DNA: TGTGCCAGCAGTTTAGGGCAGTCCTACGAGCAGTACTTC. This gives the protein CASSLGQSYEQYF.

J is TRBJ1-6 and V is TRBV5-6; D is unclear. V lost 0 bases, J lost 6 bases, and 7 bases lay in between. Germline V gene sequence: CDR1 SGHDT, CDR2 YYEEEE. The CDR3 is 14 residues long. The CDR3 nucleotides are TGTGCCAGCAGCTTGGGCCAGTTTAATTCACCCCTCCACTTT. Its translation: CASSLGQFNSPLHF.

The chain couples TRBV6-5 to TRBJ2-7; the match to TRBD1 covers 9 bases. CDR1 and CDR2 from the germline V gene are MNHEY and SVGAGI. V shed 5 bases, J shed 3 bases, and the junction held 5 bases outside the gene matches. The CDR3 totals 14 residues. CDR3 region: CASSHTGGGYEQYF. Written as DNA, the CDR3 is TGTGCCAGCAGTCATACAGGGGGCGGCTACGAGCAGTACTTC.